This TCR beta chain was retrieved from a study of T cells after yellow fever vaccination. Template switching by 5'RACE produced TCR cDNA, adding a universal primer site and UMIs. One entry per CDR3 protein results from TCRdb running MiXCR on the 5' RACE reads. The sample lists approximately 550,000 distinct CDR3 sequences, less than 20% occurring once. Of note for this clonotype: Its antigen remains unidentified.

This CDR3 has 11 residues. Trimming shortened V by 6 bases and J by 5 bases, and 7 bases separated the two germline ends. From germline, CDR1 is WSHSY and CDR2 SAAADI. Study-wide results and caveats: Although the secondary response was weaker, it peaked faster, at day 5 versus 15. Overlap between CD4 and CD8 compartments was detected for a small share of clonotypes. A large majority of primary-vaccination clones showed up again after the booster (about 97% CD4, 85% to 90% CD8).

The receptor's source is a man aged 30 to 39 who received the YFV17D yellow fever vaccine. This specimen consisted of PBMCs, obtained 15 days after the yellow fever booster vaccination. The chain couples TRBV10-2 to TRBJ2-5, with D unclear. CDR3 DNA: TGCGCCAGCAGGGCTATGGAGACCCAGTACTTC. Its protein product is CASRAMETQYF.